The following is a T cell receptor beta chain sequence with its context. Its binding antigen is unknown. No qualities accompany the bases; no much larger clone lies one base away. The same CDR3 also results from other DNA sequences found in this sample. The donors were healthy, HIV-negative adults who had no recently reported acute infections or vaccinations. Every donor was a Caucasian adult residing in Nashville, Tennessee, USA. Magnetic negative selection was used to enrich CD4+ T cells, after which naive cells were positively selected on CD45RA and the negative fraction became the memory subset. Blood was obtained by leukapheresis, after which PBMCs were separated by Ficoll-Histopaque density gradient centrifugation and cryopreserved in liquid nitrogen vapor phase. Purity and quantity of every magnetically sorted T cell population were checked by analytical flow cytometry. Genomic DNA was isolated from every sorted fraction and measured by UV absorbance on a Nanodrop 2000c.

This sample was included in a study of shared clonotypes between healthy human individuals (dated by TCRdb to between 2020 and 2021). In the study overall: The cohort comprised a couple of women and three men aged 18 to 49 years. Per donor, three plates each were used for CD4 naive and CD4 memory, two for CD8 naive, and one for CD8 memory. Blood TCR repertoires of several healthy adults were deeply sequenced to estimate repertoire size and the extent of clonotype sharing between individuals. Libraries were prepared and TCR repertoires were sequenced by different laboratories using diverse techniques, in order to increase sequencing depth and limit assay-specific biases. Leukapheresis yielded between about 0.85 and 10 billion PBMCs per donor. Overall results and qualifications from the work: Sampling was restricted to blood, and TCR repertoires in tissues likely differ from the TCR repertoires found in blood. Pairwise subsampling indicated that sequencing depth was expected to affect the degree of clonotype sharing among donors. Rarefaction of sorted-subset datasets indicated incomplete sequencing despite the large sequencing depth. The small number of donors limited the genetic and exposure-history diversity represented. Sharing across several donors was observed for around 5% of naive CD4, around 3.5% of naive CD8, 2.3% of memory CD4, and around 0.42% of memory CD8 clonotypes. Estimated clonotype richness was generally larger for naive than for memory subsets. Clonotypes shared by all four sorted-subset donors showed higher generation probabilities than non-shared clonotypes.

The CDR3 measures 13 amino acids from cysteine to phenylalanine. Of the read, only the CDR3 DNA is kept; its 39 bases are in frame from base 1. The trim is 5 bases for V and 3 bases for J, with a gap of 10 bases between the germline ends. The germline V gene encodes CDR1 SGHTA and CDR2 FQGNSA. TCR CDR3 regions were amplified from genomic DNA by multiplex PCR using the deep immunoSEQ assay. Extracted genomic DNA from each cell subset was distributed evenly across all wells of several immunoSEQ 96-well plates, and each plate was treated as a replicate. For sorted subsets, roughly 190 ng of genomic DNA, equivalent to some 30,000 T cell genomes, went into each replicate PCR. Purified libraries were measured with a Qubit 3.0 fluorometer, size-checked on a Bioanalyzer 2100, and measured again with the KAPA Library Quantification kit. Every immunoSEQ 96-well plate was sequenced on a separate single-read 150-cycle Illumina NextSeq 550 flow cell. The authors' pipeline ran thus. Because only junctional sequences without quality scores were contained in the immunoSEQ output, filtering matching that applied to full-length reads could not be performed. Sequences were annotated with PyIR, a Python wrapper for IgBLAST v1.9, and V/J genes and CDR3 were assigned using IMGT germline references. Reads were filtered out if the reads had weak V/J assignments (E-value above 1e-6), no CDR3, stop codons, out-of-frame junctions, or ambiguous translated residues. V3J clonotypes were defined by identical inferred V gene, J gene, and CDR3 amino acid sequence. The percentage overlap between two repertoires was calculated by dividing the number of shared unique clonotypes by the size of the smaller repertoire. RTK rarefaction, the Chao1 estimator, and Recon v2.1 estimates of unobserved clonotypes were used to assess repertoire richness. Generation probabilities for all TCRbeta clonotypes obtained by the gDNA method from four donors were computed using OLGA. The clones in this table, taken by TCRdb from immuneACCESS, are in-frame only. Not every clone is retained; where verified, under half of the shortfall comes from an unresolved V gene, and the cause of the rest is unknown. That table furnishes V, J and clone size, whereas the DNA furnished D and trimming. The sample data list around 700,000 clones, and roughly 72% of these were observed just once. The ten largest make up 1.5% to 2% of the sample.

The clonotype comes from a woman in her 30s in good health. The chain is made from TRBV7-2 and TRBJ1-1, with an unclear D gene assignment. Sequencing was carried out using memory CD4+ T cells sorted from blood. Explained via the paper, the cell subset or site label denotes: CD45RA-negative fraction. The CDR3 protein sequence reads: CASSLVRDTEAFF. The nucleotides are TGTGCCAGCAGCCTAGTGAGGGACACTGAAGCTTTCTTT.